One sample yielded the 3 T cell receptor beta chains listed below, sequenced in a study of blood T cell repertoires in COVID-19. Sequenced by immunoSEQ multiplex PCR; TCRdb stores in-frame clones only, minus some. The sample lists approximately 220,000 clones; about 91% were seen once. What was sequenced was PBMCs or T cells enriched from blood (not recorded which). The receptors were sampled from a woman aged 30 to 39 with acute COVID-19.

This chain joins TRBV27 and TRBJ1-1; 12 bases match TRBD1. The CDR3 totals 14 residues. Germline V gene data show CDR1 as MNHEY and CDR2 as SMNVEV (reference sequence). With 4 bases clipped from V and 11 bases from J, the junction kept 8 bases outside the gene matches. CDR3 nucleotide sequence: TGTGCCAGCAGTTACGGGACAGGGGGCGCTTCGGCTTTCTTT. This encodes CASSYGTGGASAFF.

The rearrangement joins TRBV7-8 to TRBJ2-7, with a weak D call TRBD1 (5 bases). Germline V gives CDR1 SGHVS, CDR2 FQNEAQ. CDR3 length: 13 residues. V was cut by 5 bases and J by 4 bases, with 12 bases left in between. The CDR3, as DNA: TGTGCCAGCAGCGCCCGACAGCCGTACGAGCAGTACTTC. Protein sequence: CASSARQPYEQYF.

This clone was recorded only once. The gene calls are TRBV6-5 and TRBJ1-2, with 8 bases that match TRBD1. Germline assignment: CDR1 MNHEY and CDR2 SVGAGI. V shed 6 bases, J shed 7 bases, and the junction held 13 bases outside the gene matches. This CDR3 spans 15 amino acids. CDR3 in amino acids: CASSARRRGLSGYTF. For the CDR3, the DNA is TGTGCCAGCAGCGCCCGGCGCAGGGGGCTATCTGGCTACACCTTC.